This T cell receptor beta chain was identified during a study of beta chain features in type 1 diabetes. Only a few counts were recorded for this clone. The antigen is not known. Regarding the study as a whole: Patients with Type 1 diabetes showed moderately but significantly shorter TCRB CDR3s in all four CD4+ subsets. There were fewer insertions and more deletions at the VDJ junctions of type 1 diabetes patients.

The CDR3 loop spans 18 amino acids. The germline V gene encodes CDR1 LNHNV and CDR2 YYDKDF (reference sequence). V lost 0 bases and J 0 bases, leaving 12 bases between the germline ends. The study reverse transcribed the entire isolated RNA, so it sequenced expressed TCRB transcripts. The repertoire was sequenced with immunoSEQ multiplex PCR; TCRdb's copy has only in-frame clones and lacks some. There are about 700,000 clones in the sample; around an eighth occur only once, and approximately 0.02% lies in the top ten. Sequencing was carried out using naive CD4+ T cells from blood. The sequence derives from a young man with type 1 diabetes. V is TRBV15 and J is TRBJ1-6; tentative D call: TRBD1 (5 bases). For the CDR3, the DNA is TGTGCCACCAGCAGAGATGGTCGGGGGAGCTCCTATAATTCACCCCTCCACTTT. Its protein is CATSRDGRGSSYNSPLHF. The full variable domain, rest sourced from reference TRBV15 and TRBJ1-6, is DAMVIQNPRYQVTQFGKPVTLSCSQTLNHNVMYWYQQKSSQAPKLLFHYYDKDFNNEADTPDNFQSRRPNTSFCFLDIRSPGLGDTAMYLCATSRDGRGSSYNSPLHFGNGTRLTVT.